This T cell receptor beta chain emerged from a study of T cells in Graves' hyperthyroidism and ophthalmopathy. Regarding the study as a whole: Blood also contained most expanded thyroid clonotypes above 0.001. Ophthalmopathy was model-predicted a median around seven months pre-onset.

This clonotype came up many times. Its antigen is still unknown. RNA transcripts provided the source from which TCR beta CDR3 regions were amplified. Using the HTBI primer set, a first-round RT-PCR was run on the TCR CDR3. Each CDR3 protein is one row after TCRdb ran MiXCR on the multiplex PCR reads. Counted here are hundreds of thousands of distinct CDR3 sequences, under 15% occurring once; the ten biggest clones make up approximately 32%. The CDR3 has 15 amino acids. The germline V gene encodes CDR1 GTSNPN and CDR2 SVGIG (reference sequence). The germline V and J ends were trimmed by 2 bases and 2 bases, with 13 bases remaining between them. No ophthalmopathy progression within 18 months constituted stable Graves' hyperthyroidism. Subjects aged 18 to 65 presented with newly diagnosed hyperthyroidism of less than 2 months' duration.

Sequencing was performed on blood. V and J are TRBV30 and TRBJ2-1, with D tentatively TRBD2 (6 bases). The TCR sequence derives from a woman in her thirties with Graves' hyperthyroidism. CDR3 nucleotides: TGTGCCTGGAGTATTTCTCAGCGGGCCTACAATGAGCAGTTCTTC. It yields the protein CAWSISQRAYNEQFF. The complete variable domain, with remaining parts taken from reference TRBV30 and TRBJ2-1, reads SQTIHQWPATLVQPVGSPLSLECTVEGTSNPNLYWYRQAAGRGLQLLFYSVGIGQISSEVPQNLSASRPQDRQFILSSKKLLLSDSGFYLCAWSISQRAYNEQFFGPGTRLTVL.